Presented here are 9 T cell receptor beta chains from one specimen sequenced in a study of blood T cell repertoires in COVID-19. Clones were sequenced by immunoSEQ multiplex PCR, and TCRdb holds only the in-frame ones, with some missing. This sample carries about 74,000 clones, 88% of them seen once, and the ten largest clones take roughly 3%. Sequenced sample: peripheral blood. The receptors were sampled from a man between 65 and 85 years old with active or convalescent COVID-19.

The CDR3 sequence is CASSQVAGMLSSYNEQFF. CDR3 bases: TGCGCCAGCAGCCAAGTAGCCGGTATGCTGAGCTCCTACAATGAGCAGTTCTTC. V is TRBV4-1 and J is TRBJ2-1; no reliable D call. This CDR3 contains 18 residues. V was cut by 1 base and J by 0 bases, with 16 bases left in between. The germline CDR1 and CDR2 sequences are MGHRA and YSYEKL.

J is TRBJ1-6 and V is TRBV19; 8 positions agree with TRBD1. The CDR3 contains 13 residues. The V segment lost 6 bases and the J segment 9 bases; nucleotides outside the gene matches: 4. Germline V gene data show CDR1 as LNHDA and CDR2 as SQIVND (reference sequence). The CDR3 here is CASRDREGSPLHF. The CDR3 nucleotides read TGTGCCAGTAGGGACAGGGAAGGTTCACCCCTCCACTTT.

This clone came up once. V is TRBV29-1 and J is TRBJ2-2; D perhaps matches TRBD2 (5 bases). V was clipped by 4 bases and J by 2 bases, with 14 bases between them. CDR1 SQVTM and CDR2 ANQGSEA come from the germline V gene. The CDR3 runs to 15 residues. The CDR3 protein is CSVARGTTNTGELFF. CDR3 DNA sequence: TGCAGCGTTGCCCGGGGTACTACTAACACCGGGGAGCTGTTTTTT.

The V and J genes are TRBV5-6 and TRBJ1-1; D is ambiguous. This CDR3 contains 15 residues. The germline gives CDR1 SGHDT, CDR2 YYEEEE. V was shortened by 4 bases and J by 1 base, with 14 bases between the two germline ends. The DNA for the CDR3 is TGTGCCAGCAGCCCTATGCGGGAGCCGAACACTGAAGCTTTCTTT. Translating gives CASSPMREPNTEAFF.

The gene calls are TRBV6-6 and TRBJ2-7; possible D gene TRBD1, 5 bases. The V end was cut by 2 bases, the J end by 0 bases, with 5 bases between. This CDR3 has 13 residues. The germline V gene encodes CDR1 MNHNY and CDR2 SVGAGI (reference sequence). In DNA form, the CDR3 reads TGTGCCAGCAGTTACCAGGGCTCCTACGAGCAGTACTTC. It encodes CASSYQGSYEQYF.

The V gene is TRBV5-5, the J gene TRBJ1-5; possibly TRBD1 for D (5 bases). The V gene lost 3 bases and the J gene lost 7 bases, with 17 bases spanning the gap. The CDR3 is made up of 15 amino acids. The V gene's germline CDR1 is SGHKS and CDR2 YYEKEE (reference sequence). The CDR3: CASSWGSGVGQPQHF. The CDR3 DNA sequence: TGTGCCAGCAGCTGGGGGAGCGGGGTTGGACAGCCCCAGCATTTT.

The chain has TRBV19 and TRBJ1-2; a possible D gene is TRBD1 (5 bases). Germline V lookup: CDR1 LNHDA, CDR2 SQIVND (reference sequence). The CDR3 extends over 13 amino acids. V was clipped by 4 bases and J by 2 bases, with 8 bases between them. In nucleotides, the CDR3 is TGTGCCAGTAGTAGACAGCGAAACTATGGCTACACCTTC. It is translated as CASSRQRNYGYTF.

This chain's CDR3 is CASSLGTGGGEKLFF. The CDR3 DNA reads TGTGCCAGCAGCTTAGGGACAGGGGGCGGTGAAAAACTGTTTTTT. The chain joins TRBV7-6 to TRBJ1-4; 11 bases are shared with TRBD1. The CDR3 is 15 amino acids. Germline-derived CDR1 and CDR2 are SGHVS and FNYEAQ. The junction had 2 bases not matched to a gene; V was cut back by 1 base and J by 7 bases.

The chain recombines TRBV6-5 with TRBJ2-5; D might be TRBD1 (5 bases). The CDR3 has 15 amino acids. Trimming stripped 4 bases from V and 4 bases from J, with 16 bases between. Germline V lookup: CDR1 MNHEY, CDR2 SVGAGI. Here the CDR3 DNA reads TGTGCCAGCAGTTCTCCAGGGCTTAATAGAGAGACCCAGTACTTC. Protein product: CASSSPGLNRETQYF.